A single sample is the source of the 30 T cell receptor beta chains below, sequenced in a study of blood T cell repertoires in COVID-19. TCRdb's copy holds only in-frame clones and misses some; the assay was immunoSEQ multiplex PCR. The table has 250,000 to 300,000 clones, approximately 85% seen once. Sequenced sample: PBMCs or T cells enriched from blood (not recorded which). The receptors derive from a woman in her 30s who had recovered from COVID-19.

The V gene is TRBV28, the J gene TRBJ1-1, with unresolved D. In germline, CDR1 is MDHEN, CDR2 SYDVKM. The CDR3 length is 14 residues. V gave up 2 bases and J gave up 3 bases, with 10 bases separating them. The DNA for the CDR3 is TGTGCCAGCAGTTTAAAGGGAGGGTACACTGAAGCTTTCTTT. Protein: CASSLKGGYTEAFF.

This chain uses TRBV12-5 with TRBJ1-4, with a tentative D call TRBD1 (6 bases). Germline V lookup: CDR1 LGHNT, CDR2 FRNRAP. CDR3 length: 19 amino acids. Trimming took 5 bases from V and 8 from J, leaving 30 bases between them. CDR3 nucleotide sequence: TGTGCTAGTGGTCCCCGGGTGGGGGACACCACGTCCGGAGCAGAAAAACTGTTTTTT. It yields the protein CASGPRVGDTTSGAEKLFF.

CDR3 loop: CASSLVFRAGGRTDTQYF. CDR3 DNA sequence: TGTGCCAGCAGCTTAGTGTTTAGAGCGGGAGGTCGTACAGATACGCAGTATTTT. The chain has TRBV13 and TRBJ2-3, with 9 bases fitting TRBD2. The CDR3 is 18 residues long. Germline loops: CDR1 PRHDT, CDR2 FYEKMQ (reference sequence). V was pared by 1 base and J by 3 bases, with 11 bases of the junction left unmatched.

The J gene is TRBJ2-1, the V gene TRBV13; 13 nucleotides agree with TRBD2. The J segment lost 9 bases and the V segment lost 5 bases, leaving 7 bases of the junction unmatched. Germline CDR1 PRHDT, CDR2 FYEKMQ (reference sequence). CDR3 length: 15 residues. Here the CDR3 DNA reads TGTGCCAGCAGCCCCCGGACTAGCGGGAGCGTTGAGCAGTTCTTC. This translates into CASSPRTSGSVEQFF.

The rearrangement links TRBV9 to TRBJ2-1, with TRBD2 identical over 8 bases. Germline V gives CDR1 SGDLS, CDR2 YYNGEE. The CDR3 loop spans 15 amino acids. Trimming took 3 bases from V and 0 from J; bases not matched to a gene: 2. This chain's CDR3 is CASSARGDSYNEQFF. The CDR3 nucleotides are TGTGCCAGCAGCGCGCGGGGGGACTCCTACAATGAGCAGTTCTTC.

The chain employs TRBV24-1 and TRBJ2-3, with TRBD2 identical over 8 bases. The CDR3 sequence is 16 residues long. J gave up 2 bases and V 4 bases, and 7 bases lay outside the gene matches. Germline V gene sequence: CDR1 KGHDR, CDR2 SFDVKD. The CDR3, as DNA: TGTGCCACCAGTGAACCCCGGACTAGCTTCACAGATACGCAGTATTTT. As protein: CATSEPRTSFTDTQYF.

This sequence joins TRBV14 and TRBJ2-5; weak D call: TRBD2 (5 bases). The CDR3 loop spans 14 amino acids. Germline V gene lookup returns CDR1 SGHDN and CDR2 FVKESK. Trimming stripped 1 base from V and 5 bases from J, with 11 bases between. CDR3 in DNA: TGTGCCAGCAGCCAAGGAGGACTCCCGGAGACCCAGTACTTC. Its protein is CASSQGGLPETQYF.

This sequence joins TRBV6-5 and TRBJ1-1, with unresolved D. The ends were cut back, 2 bases at V and 3 bases at J, with 13 bases in the middle. CDR1 is MNHEY and CDR2 is SVGAGI in the germline V gene. This CDR3 contains 15 residues. The chain's CDR3 is CASSYGGRPDTEAFF. In DNA, the CDR3 is TGTGCCAGCAGTTACGGCGGTAGACCCGACACTGAAGCTTTCTTT.

The chain employs TRBV19 and TRBJ1-2; 9 nucleotides align to TRBD1. The CDR3 sequence is 14 residues long. Trimming cost V 5 bases and J 5 bases; bases outside gene matches: 6. Germline V gives CDR1 LNHDA, CDR2 SQIVND (reference sequence). In nucleotides, the CDR3 is TGTGCCAGTAGTTGGGACAGGGAGGGTTATGGCTACACCTTC. Protein product: CASSWDREGYGYTF.

The chain carries TRBV28 and TRBJ1-1; no definite D call. V gave up 8 bases and J gave up 0 bases, with 13 bases separating them. This CDR3 is built from 14 residues. CDR1 and CDR2 (germline): MDHEN, SYDVKM. The CDR3 DNA sequence: TGTGCCAGCGCTGCGGGCGCGTTGAACACTGAAGCTTTCTTT. Translated: CASAAGALNTEAFF.

V usage is TRBV7-9 and J usage is TRBJ1-2; 9 bases fit TRBD1. Trimming at V came to 5 bases and at J to 7 bases, leaving 8 bases not matched to a gene. This CDR3 has 14 amino acids. The germline V gene has CDR1 SEHNR and CDR2 FQNEAQ (reference sequence). CDR3 DNA sequence: TGTGCCAGCAGCCCGTACCGGGACAGGGCTGGCTACACCTTC. This translates into CASSPYRDRAGYTF.

The rearrangement uses TRBV30 and TRBJ1-2; 7 bases align to TRBD1. V trimming: 4 bases; J trimming: 1 base; junction bases outside the gene matches: 9. CDR1 is GTSNPN and CDR2 is SVGIG in the germline V gene (reference sequence). CDR3 length equals 15 residues. The CDR3 sequence: CAWTKGTEGNYGYTF. CDR3 nucleotide sequence: TGTGCCTGGACCAAAGGGACAGAGGGTAACTATGGCTACACCTTC.

This rearrangement joins TRBV7-9 to TRBJ2-7; D is perhaps TRBD1 (5 bases). Trimming removed 5 bases from V and 6 bases from J, with 17 bases in between. Per the germline V gene, CDR1 is SEHNR and CDR2 is FQNEAQ (reference sequence). This CDR3 is built from 14 residues. The CDR3 protein is CASSLPSTVPEQYF. The CDR3 region has the DNA TGTGCCAGCAGCCTACCCTCGACAGTCCCCGAGCAGTACTTC.

The V call is TRBV6-1, the J call TRBJ2-5; 7 bases fit TRBD1. The CDR3 has 18 residues. The germline V gene encodes CDR1 MNHNS and CDR2 SASEGT. Trimming at V came to 1 base and at J to 7 bases, leaving 18 bases not matched to a gene. The CDR3 DNA is TGTGCCAGCAGTGAAGGAGACTTTCGGACAGGCCGGATTGGGACCCAGTACTTC. Translation gives CASSEGDFRTGRIGTQYF.

This chain joins TRBV7-9 and TRBJ1-2; possible D gene TRBD1, 5 bases. There are 14 residues in the CDR3. Trimming left V 3 bases short and J 3 bases short, with 11 bases between. Looked up from germline, CDR1 is SEHNR and CDR2 is FQNEAQ (reference sequence). In DNA form, the CDR3 reads TGTGCCAGCAGCTTCGCCGGGGGGGACTATGGCTACACCTTC. It codes for CASSFAGGDYGYTF. The full variable domain, its missing parts supplied by reference TRBV7-9 and TRBJ1-2, is DTGVSQNPRHKITKRGQNVTFRCDPISEHNRLYWYRQTLGQGPEFLTYFQNEAQLEKSRLLSDRFSAERPKGSFSTLEIQRTEQGDSAMYLCASSFAGGDYGYTFGSGTRLTVV.

This chain connects TRBV10-3 to TRBJ1-1; no clear D gene. CDR1 ENHRY and CDR2 SYGVKD come from the germline V gene. With 2 bases removed from V and 2 bases from J, the gap between germline ends came to 9 bases. This CDR3 is 14 amino acids long. This chain's CDR3 is CAISEGSYNTEAFF. The CDR3 nucleotides are TGTGCCATCAGTGAGGGGAGTTATAACACTGAAGCTTTCTTT.

The chain uses TRBV18 and TRBJ1-1; TRBD1 agrees at 7 bases. This CDR3 contains 16 residues. Trimming took 1 base from V and 1 from J; bases not matched to a gene: 6. In germline, CDR1 is KGHSH, CDR2 LQKENI. The CDR3 DNA is TGTGCCAGCTCACCACGTGGCCGGGACAGGAACACTGAAGCTTTCTTT. It codes for CASSPRGRDRNTEAFF.

This chain connects TRBV11-2 to TRBJ2-1; 8 positions agree with TRBD2. This CDR3 has 14 residues. Germline CDR1 and CDR2: SGHAT and FQNNGV. With 3 bases clipped from V and 10 bases from J, the junction kept 8 bases outside the gene matches. The CDR3 sequence is CASSLRLAWGEQFF. Written as DNA, the CDR3 is TGTGCCAGCAGCTTGAGACTAGCGTGGGGGGAGCAGTTCTTC.

Only one count was recorded for this clone. The gene calls are TRBV3-1 (or the pseudogene TRBV3-2) and TRBJ2-3; possible D gene TRBD1, 7 bases. The V end lost 2 bases, the J end lost 0 bases, and 18 bases lay between the germline ends. Per the germline V gene, CDR1 is LGHDT and CDR2 is YNNKEL (reference sequence). The CDR3 is 18 amino acids. CDR3 amino acids: CASSQPPGGRTSTDTQYF. The CDR3, as DNA: TGTGCCAGCAGCCAACCCCCAGGGGGGCGCACGAGCACAGATACGCAGTATTTT.

The sample holds one count of this clone. The genes are TRBV29-1 and TRBJ2-5; D possibly corresponds to TRBD2 (6 bases). Germline CDR1 and CDR2: SQVTM and ANQGSEA. Trimming shortened V by 4 bases and J by 0 bases, and 24 bases separated the two germline ends. The length of the CDR3 is 18 residues. The DNA of the CDR3 is TGCAGCGTTGTGCTATATGGGAGGAGCGAGTTCCACCAAGAGACCCAGTACTTC. As protein: CSVVLYGRSEFHQETQYF.

V and J are TRBV6-2 or TRBV6-3 and TRBJ1-4; a possible D gene is TRBD1 (5 bases). The V end was cut by 0 bases, the J end by 11 bases, with 34 bases between. The CDR3 is made up of 21 amino acids. The germline gives CDR1 MNHEY, CDR2 SVGEGT. The CDR3 DNA sequence: TGTGCCAGCAGTTACTCATTTCTTGCGTCCAACCACAGGTTCACTCGGTTGAAACTGTTTTTT. The encoded protein is CASSYSFLASNHRFTRLKLFF.

This clone was detected only a few times. The chain has TRBV2 and TRBJ1-2; D is undetermined. Germline V gene lookup returns CDR1 SNHLY and CDR2 FYNNEI. There are 14 residues in the CDR3. V was cut by 0 bases and J by 3 bases, with 8 bases left in between. CDR3 loop: CASSEARTHYGYTF. CDR3 in DNA: TGTGCCAGCAGTGAAGCCCGGACTCACTATGGCTACACCTTC.

The chain uses TRBV7-8 and TRBJ2-6, with 9 bases identical to TRBD2. CDR3 length: 14 residues. J gave up 8 bases and V 6 bases, and 5 bases lay outside the gene matches. Germline CDR1 and CDR2: SGHVS and FQNEAQ. The CDR3 DNA is TGTGCCAGCAGTCCCCTAGCGGGGCCCAACGTCCTGACTTTC. Encoded protein: CASSPLAGPNVLTF.

The genes are TRBV10-1 and TRBJ1-1; possible D gene TRBD1, 6 bases. The V end was cut by 6 bases, the J end by 2 bases, with 10 bases between. The CDR3 loop spans 13 amino acids. Germline loops: CDR1 WNHNN, CDR2 SYGVQD (reference sequence). This chain's CDR3 is CASRDRPNTEAFF. CDR3 nucleotide sequence: TGCGCCAGCAGGGACAGACCTAACACTGAAGCTTTCTTT.

This chain connects TRBV5-6 to TRBJ2-1, with 9 positions matching TRBD2. The ends lost 4 bases at V and 5 bases at J; junction bases unmatched: 7. Per germline, CDR1 SGHDT and CDR2 YYEEEE. The CDR3 runs 15 residues. The CDR3 coding sequence is TGTGCCAGCAGCGATCTCGGGACTAGCAACAATGAGCAGTTCTTC. As protein: CASSDLGTSNNEQFF.

This chain links TRBV27 with TRBJ1-2, with D possibly TRBD1 on 6 matching bases. This CDR3 is built from 14 residues. With 0 bases removed from V and 2 bases from J, the gap between germline ends came to 7 bases. Germline CDR1 reads MNHEY; CDR2 reads SMNVEV (reference sequence). The CDR3 spells CASSLSTGNYGYTF. Here the CDR3 DNA reads TGTGCCAGCAGTTTATCAACAGGGAACTATGGCTACACCTTC.

J is TRBJ2-3 and V is TRBV2, with TRBD2 identical over 15 bases. The CDR3 contains 16 residues. CDR1 and CDR2 (germline): SNHLY, FYNNEI. Germline trimming cut 4 bases from V and 4 bases from J; bases unmatched to any gene: 3. The CDR3 spells CASSGTSGRGADTQYF. The CDR3 DNA follows: TGTGCCAGCAGTGGGACTAGCGGGAGGGGAGCAGATACGCAGTATTTT.

This sequence joins TRBV25-1 and TRBJ1-4; D remains unclear. Germline values: CDR1 MGHDK, CDR2 SYGVNS. This CDR3 comprises 12 residues. The germline V and J ends were trimmed by 11 bases and 7 bases, with 14 bases remaining between them. CDR3 in amino acids: CASTGLSEKLFF. CDR3 bases: TGTGCCTCAACCGGTCTCTCTGAAAAACTGTTTTTT.

J is TRBJ2-7 and V is TRBV9, with TRBD2 matching 7 bases. There are 15 residues in the CDR3. After removal of 1 base from V and 0 bases from J, the junction contained 4 bases not matched to a gene. CDR1 and CDR2 (germline): SGDLS, YYNGEE. The CDR3 nucleotides read TGTGCCAGCAGCGTAAGCGGGGCGAGCTCCTACGAGCAGTACTTC. Residues: CASSVSGASSYEQYF. The whole variable domain, remainder taken from reference TRBV9 and TRBJ2-7, is DSGVTQTPKHLITATGQRVTLRCSPRSGDLSVYWYQQSLDQGLQFLIQYYNGEERAKGNILERFSAQQFPDLHSELNLSSLELGDSALYFCASSVSGASSYEQYFGPGTRLTVT.

The CDR3 loop reads CATRDRARDEQYF. In DNA form, the CDR3 reads TGTGCCACCCGGGACAGGGCTCGCGACGAGCAGTACTTC. The chain has TRBV10-3 and TRBJ2-7; TRBD1 agrees at 9 bases. J gave up 5 bases and V 10 bases, and 9 bases lay outside the gene matches. CDR3 length: 13 amino acids. Germline values: CDR1 ENHRY, CDR2 SYGVKD.